The 10 T cell receptor beta chains given below trace back to one sample, sequenced in a study of CD8+ T cells in alopecia areata. The treatment was: oral pan-JAK inhibitor, 5-10 mg twice daily. The sequencing template was cDNA reverse transcribed from extracted RNA. Sequenced by immunoSEQ multiplex PCR; TCRdb stores in-frame clones only, minus some. The table lists 190,000 or so clones, roughly 64% of them singletons. This specimen consisted of CD8+ T cells sorted from blood, obtained at week 24, from a patient treated with tofacitinib. The receptors were sampled from a human donor with alopecia areata.

The V and J genes are TRBV7-8 and TRBJ1-1; tentative D call: TRBD1 (5 bases). This CDR3 is built from 12 residues. The germline CDR1 and CDR2 sequences are SGHVS and FQNEAQ. Deletions cut 11 bases from V and 1 base from J, with 11 bases between. The CDR3 DNA follows: TGTGCCTCCGGGGCGGGGAACACTGAAGCTTTCTTT. This translates into CASGAGNTEAFF.

This chain uses TRBV28 with TRBJ1-1, with 10 positions matching TRBD1. Looked up from germline, CDR1 is MDHEN and CDR2 is SYDVKM. The CDR3 consists of 15 residues. V lost 8 bases, J lost 4 bases, and 10 bases stayed unmatched. CDR3 region: CASGGQGRVFTEAFF. For the CDR3, the DNA is TGTGCCAGCGGGGGACAGGGGAGGGTGTTCACTGAAGCTTTCTTT.

The chain joins TRBV5-1 to TRBJ2-7; 10 bases line up with TRBD1. Per germline, CDR1 SGHRS and CDR2 YFSETQ. Unmatched junction bases numbered 2, after V lost 3 bases and J lost 5 bases. The CDR3 length is 13 residues. The CDR3 region has the DNA TGCGCCAGCAGCTCGACAGGGGGCCACGAGCAGTACTTC. It yields the protein CASSSTGGHEQYF.

The chain carries TRBV7-3 and TRBJ2-5; TRBD1 matches 12 bases. Germline trimming cut 1 base from V and 5 bases from J; bases unmatched to any gene: 5. This CDR3 has 16 residues. CDR1 SGHTA and CDR2 FQGTGA come from the germline V gene. CDR3 DNA: TGTGCCAGCAGCTTAAAGGGACAGGGGGCCTGGGAGACCCAGTACTTC. It codes for CASSLKGQGAWETQYF.

This clone has a handful of counts. The chain is built from TRBV29-1 and TRBJ1-2; D remains ambiguous. CDR3 length: 14 amino acids. V lost 4 bases and J 5 bases, leaving 17 bases between the germline ends. CDR1 is SQVTM and CDR2 is ANQGSEA in the germline V gene. CDR3 region: CSVVGTLTLYGYTF. CDR3 nucleotide sequence: TGCAGCGTTGTCGGCACCTTAACCCTGTATGGCTACACCTTC.

This chain links TRBV27 with TRBJ2-3, with TRBD1 matching over 9 bases. Germline V CDR1 and CDR2: MNHEY, SMNVEV (reference sequence). Trimming cost V 2 bases and J 4 bases; bases outside gene matches: 1. CDR3 length: 14 amino acids. CDR3 residues: CASSLGDRADTQYF. The CDR3 nucleotides are TGTGCCAGCAGTTTAGGGGACAGGGCAGATACGCAGTATTTT.

The V and J genes are TRBV28 and TRBJ2-7, with D unclear. Trimming shortened V by 5 bases and J by 2 bases, and 22 bases separated the two germline ends. The CDR3 contains 17 residues. Germline V lookup: CDR1 MDHEN, CDR2 SYDVKM. CDR3 loop: CASSPSPDQSGPYEQYF. CDR3 bases: TGTGCCAGCAGTCCAAGCCCGGACCAATCCGGCCCCTACGAGCAGTACTTC.

The chain is built from TRBV27 and TRBJ1-2; no definite D call. Trimming took off 5 bases at V and 3 bases at J, with 19 bases between the two ends. The CDR3 covers 16 residues. Germline-derived CDR1 and CDR2 are MNHEY and SMNVEV (reference sequence). DNA of the CDR3: TGTGCCAGCAGTCAGGACCTAGGACTGAATTACTATGGCTACACCTTC. The encoded protein is CASSQDLGLNYYGYTF.

V gene TRBV29-1 combines with J gene TRBJ1-1, with D possibly matching TRBD1 (5 bases). CDR3 length equals 16 residues. Germline CDR1 reads SQVTM; CDR2 reads ANQGSEA. V lost 5 bases and J 3 bases, leaving 22 bases between the germline ends. The CDR3 DNA reads TGCAGCGTTTTTCGGGCAGGGCGGAGGGGTGACACTGAAGCTTTCTTT. Protein: CSVFRAGRRGDTEAFF.

The genes are TRBV13 and TRBJ2-6; D might be TRBD1 or TRBD2, each matching 5 bases. V was cut by 1 base and J by 0 bases, with 10 bases left in between. Germline CDR1 reads PRHDT; CDR2 reads FYEKMQ (reference sequence). CDR3 length equals 17 residues. The CDR3 spells CASSLVGATSGANVLTF. The DNA for the CDR3 is TGTGCCAGCAGCTTAGTCGGGGCAACCTCTGGGGCCAACGTCCTGACTTTC.